This T cell receptor beta chain is drawn from a study of Ad26.COV2.S vaccination and SARS-CoV-2 variants. Whole-study context: Enrolled in COV1001, the donor was in the Ad26.COV2.S trial arm, which received the vaccine. Doses of Ad26.COV2.S were injected into muscle once or twice, 56 days apart.

The repertoire was sequenced with immunoSEQ multiplex PCR; TCRdb's copy has only in-frame clones and lacks some. The sample has around 300,000 clones, roughly nine tenths seen once. About this clone itself: Its antigen is undetermined.

Treatment specified: about 20 received Ad26.COV2.S at low or high dose, single or two shots; roughly five received placebo; per-sample allocation not given. At day 63 after the first vaccine or placebo injection, samples were drawn. V gave up 5 bases and J gave up 4 bases; unmatched junction bases: 8. Germline V lookup: CDR1 LNHDA, CDR2 SQIVND (reference sequence). The CDR3 is 15 amino acids. Notes on the study in general: Breadth and depth estimates from TCRs may understate total T cell responses. Vaccinees displayed broader spike-specific TCR repertoires than placebo recipients.

The gene calls are TRBV19 and TRBJ2-5, with TRBD1 identical over 9 bases. The sequence was obtained from a person aged 18-60 years who received the Ad26.COV2.S COVID-19 vaccine or a placebo. Sequencing used peripheral blood, obtained in a trial of Ad26.COV2.S vaccine versus placebo. The CDR3 DNA follows: TGTGCCAGTAGTTCGGGACAGGGTGTCGGAGAGACCCAGTACTTC. Protein product: CASSSGQGVGETQYF.